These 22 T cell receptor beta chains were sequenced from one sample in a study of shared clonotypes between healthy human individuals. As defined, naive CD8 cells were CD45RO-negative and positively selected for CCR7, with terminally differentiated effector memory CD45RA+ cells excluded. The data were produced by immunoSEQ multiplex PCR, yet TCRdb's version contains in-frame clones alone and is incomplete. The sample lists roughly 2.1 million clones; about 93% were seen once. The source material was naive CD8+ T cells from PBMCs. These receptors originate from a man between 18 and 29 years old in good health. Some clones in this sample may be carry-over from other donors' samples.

DNA of the CDR3: TGTGCCACCAGCCCCCGGGAGGAACTCGCACCGCAGTATTTT. This translates into CATSPREELAPQYF. This chain connects TRBV15 to TRBJ2-3, with TRBD2 matching 7 bases. This CDR3 has 14 amino acids. The germline CDR1 and CDR2 sequences are LNHNV and YYDKDF (reference sequence). Germline trimming cut 5 bases from V and 10 bases from J; bases unmatched to any gene: 12.

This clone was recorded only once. The CDR3, as DNA: TGTGCCAGCGAAGATGAGAACTACGAGCAGTACTTC. Translated: CASEDENYEQYF. The rearrangement joins TRBV2 to TRBJ2-7, with unresolved D. The V end lost 8 bases, the J end lost 3 bases, and 11 bases lay between the germline ends. Germline lookup yields CDR1 SNHLY and CDR2 FYNNEI. The CDR3 has 12 residues.

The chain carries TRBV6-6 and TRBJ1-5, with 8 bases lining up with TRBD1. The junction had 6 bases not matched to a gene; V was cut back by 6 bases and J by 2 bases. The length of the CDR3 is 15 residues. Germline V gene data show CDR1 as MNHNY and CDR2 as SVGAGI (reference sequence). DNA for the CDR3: TGTGCCAGCAGCCGGACAGGGTTCGGCAATCAGCCCCAGCATTTT. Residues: CASSRTGFGNQPQHF.

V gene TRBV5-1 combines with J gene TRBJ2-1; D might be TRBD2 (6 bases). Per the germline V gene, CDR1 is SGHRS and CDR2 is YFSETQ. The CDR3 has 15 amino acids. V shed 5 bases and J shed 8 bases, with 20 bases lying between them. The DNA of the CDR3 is TGCGCCAGCAGGCCGGGACTCTTTCTCGACCATGAGCAGTTCTTC. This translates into CASRPGLFLDHEQFF.

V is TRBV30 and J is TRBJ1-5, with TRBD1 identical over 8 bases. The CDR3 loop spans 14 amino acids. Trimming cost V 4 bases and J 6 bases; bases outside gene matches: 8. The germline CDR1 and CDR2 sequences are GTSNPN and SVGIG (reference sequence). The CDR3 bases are TGTGCCTGGAACACGGACAGGGCAGTTCAGCCCCAGCATTTT. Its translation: CAWNTDRAVQPQHF.

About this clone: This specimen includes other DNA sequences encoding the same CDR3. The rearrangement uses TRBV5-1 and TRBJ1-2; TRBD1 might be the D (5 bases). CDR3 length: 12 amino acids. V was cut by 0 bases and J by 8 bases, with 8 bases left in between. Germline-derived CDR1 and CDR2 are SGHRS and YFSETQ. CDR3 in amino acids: CASSLEGVGYTF. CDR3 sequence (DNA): TGCGCCAGCAGCTTGGAAGGGGTGGGCTACACCTTC.

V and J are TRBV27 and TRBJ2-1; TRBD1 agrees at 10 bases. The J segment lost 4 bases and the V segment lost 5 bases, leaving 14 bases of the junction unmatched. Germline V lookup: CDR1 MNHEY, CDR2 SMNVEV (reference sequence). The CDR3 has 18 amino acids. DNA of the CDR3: TGTGCCAGCAGTACCACGACAGGGGGCGCAGGGAGGTACAATGAGCAGTTCTTC. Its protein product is CASSTTTGGAGRYNEQFF.

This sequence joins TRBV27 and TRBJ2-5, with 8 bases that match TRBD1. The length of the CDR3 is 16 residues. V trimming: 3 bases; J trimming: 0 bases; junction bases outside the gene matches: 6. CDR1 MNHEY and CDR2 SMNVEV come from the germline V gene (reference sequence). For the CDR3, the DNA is TGTGCCAGCAGTTTTTGGACAGGGAAAAACCAAGAGACCCAGTACTTC. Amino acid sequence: CASSFWTGKNQETQYF.

The CDR3 DNA reads TGTGCCAGCAGCCAAACCGGGCGTATGACCTTC. This encodes CASSQTGRMTF. This chain links TRBV7-8 with TRBJ1-2; D remains ambiguous. V was trimmed by 5 bases and J by 14 bases, leaving 15 bases between them. CDR1 and CDR2 from the germline V gene are SGHVS and FQNEAQ. The CDR3 extends over 11 amino acids.

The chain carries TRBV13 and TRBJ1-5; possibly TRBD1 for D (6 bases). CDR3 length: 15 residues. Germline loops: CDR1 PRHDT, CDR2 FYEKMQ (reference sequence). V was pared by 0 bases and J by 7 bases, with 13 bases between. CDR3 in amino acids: CASSLGPGGRQPQHF. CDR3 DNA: TGTGCCAGCAGCTTAGGACCGGGGGGCCGACAGCCCCAGCATTTT.

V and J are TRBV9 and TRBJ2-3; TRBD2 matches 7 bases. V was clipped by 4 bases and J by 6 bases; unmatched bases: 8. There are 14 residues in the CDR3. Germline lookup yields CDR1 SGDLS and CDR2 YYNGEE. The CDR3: CASSSYREVDTQYF. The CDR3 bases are TGTGCCAGCAGCTCATATCGGGAGGTCGATACGCAGTATTTT. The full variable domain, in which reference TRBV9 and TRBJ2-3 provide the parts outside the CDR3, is DSGVTQTPKHLITATGQRVTLRCSPRSGDLSVYWYQQSLDQGLQFLIQYYNGEERAKGNILERFSAQQFPDLHSELNLSSLELGDSALYFCASSSYREVDTQYFGPGTRLTVL.

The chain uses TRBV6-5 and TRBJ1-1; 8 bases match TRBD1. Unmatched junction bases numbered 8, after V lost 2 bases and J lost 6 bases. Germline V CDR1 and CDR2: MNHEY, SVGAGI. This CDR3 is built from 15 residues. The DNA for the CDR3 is TGTGCCAGCAGTTACGAGGACAGGGTTGGATCTGAAGCTTTCTTT. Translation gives CASSYEDRVGSEAFF.

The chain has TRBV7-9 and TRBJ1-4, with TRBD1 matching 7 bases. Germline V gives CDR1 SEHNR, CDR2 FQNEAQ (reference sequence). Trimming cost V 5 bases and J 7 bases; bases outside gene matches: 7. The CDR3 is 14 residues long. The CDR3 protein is CASSPKGTVEKLFF. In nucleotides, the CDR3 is TGTGCCAGCAGCCCTAAAGGGACAGTTGAAAAACTGTTTTTT. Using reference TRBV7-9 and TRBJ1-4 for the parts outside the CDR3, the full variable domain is DTGVSQNPRHKITKRGQNVTFRCDPISEHNRLYWYRQTLGQGPEFLTYFQNEAQLEKSRLLSDRFSAERPKGSFSTLEIQRTEQGDSAMYLCASSPKGTVEKLFFGSGTQLSVL.

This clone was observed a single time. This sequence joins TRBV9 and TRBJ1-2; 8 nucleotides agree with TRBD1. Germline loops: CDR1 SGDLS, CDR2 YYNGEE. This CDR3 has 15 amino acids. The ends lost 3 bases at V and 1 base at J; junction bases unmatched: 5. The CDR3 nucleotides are TGTGCCAGCAGCGCTCCCAGGGGGCATAACTATGGCTACACCTTC. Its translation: CASSAPRGHNYGYTF.

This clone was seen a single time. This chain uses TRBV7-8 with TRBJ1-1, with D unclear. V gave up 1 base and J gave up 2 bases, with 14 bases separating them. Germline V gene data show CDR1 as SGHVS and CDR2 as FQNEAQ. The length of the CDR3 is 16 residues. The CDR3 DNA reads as TGTGCCAGCAGCTTAGAATCGCTTTGGGTCAACACTGAAGCTTTCTTT. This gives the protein CASSLESLWVNTEAFF.

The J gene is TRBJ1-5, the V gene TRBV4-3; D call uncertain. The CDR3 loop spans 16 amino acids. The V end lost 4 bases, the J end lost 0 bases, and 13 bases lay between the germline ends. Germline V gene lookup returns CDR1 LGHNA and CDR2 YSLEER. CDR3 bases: TGCGCCAGCAGCCTTTCATGGCGGAATAGCAATCAGCCCCAGCATTTT. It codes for CASSLSWRNSNQPQHF.

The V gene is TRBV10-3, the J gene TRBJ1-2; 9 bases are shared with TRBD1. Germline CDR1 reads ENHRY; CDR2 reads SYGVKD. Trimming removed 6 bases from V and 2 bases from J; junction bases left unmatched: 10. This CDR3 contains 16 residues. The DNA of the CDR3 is TGTGCCATCAGGATCCCGGGACAGGGTAACAACTATGGCTACACCTTC. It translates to CAIRIPGQGNNYGYTF.

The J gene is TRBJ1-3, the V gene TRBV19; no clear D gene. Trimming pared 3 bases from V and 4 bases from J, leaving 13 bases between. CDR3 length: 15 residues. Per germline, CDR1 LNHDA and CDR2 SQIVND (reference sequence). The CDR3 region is CASSIQTGPGNTIYF. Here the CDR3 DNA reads TGTGCCAGTAGTATTCAGACTGGGCCAGGAAACACCATATATTTT.

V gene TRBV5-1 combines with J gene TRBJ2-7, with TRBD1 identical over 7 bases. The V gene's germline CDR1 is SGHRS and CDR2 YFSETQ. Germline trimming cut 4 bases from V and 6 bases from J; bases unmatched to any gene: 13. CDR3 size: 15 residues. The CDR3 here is CASSGDATGFGEQYF. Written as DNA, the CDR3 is TGCGCCAGCAGCGGGGATGCGACAGGGTTCGGCGAGCAGTACTTC.

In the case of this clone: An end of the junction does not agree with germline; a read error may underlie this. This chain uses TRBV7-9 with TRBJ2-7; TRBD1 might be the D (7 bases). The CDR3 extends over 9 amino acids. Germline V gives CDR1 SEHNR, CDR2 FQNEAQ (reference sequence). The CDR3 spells CASSAGGPF. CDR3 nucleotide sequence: TGTGCCAGCAGCGCAGGGGGGCCATTC.

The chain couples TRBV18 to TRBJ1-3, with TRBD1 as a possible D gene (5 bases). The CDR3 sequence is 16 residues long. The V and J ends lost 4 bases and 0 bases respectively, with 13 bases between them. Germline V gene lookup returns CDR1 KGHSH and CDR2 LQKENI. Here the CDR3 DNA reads TGTGCCAGCTCACAGGGACGGATGTTCTCTGGAAACACCATATATTTT. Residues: CASSQGRMFSGNTIYF.

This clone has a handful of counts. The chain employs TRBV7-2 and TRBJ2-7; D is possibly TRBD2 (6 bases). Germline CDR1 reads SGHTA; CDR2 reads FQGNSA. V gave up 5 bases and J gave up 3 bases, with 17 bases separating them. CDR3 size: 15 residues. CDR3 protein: CASSLIQRAIYEQYF. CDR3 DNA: TGTGCCAGCAGCCTTATACAGCGGGCTATCTACGAGCAGTACTTC.